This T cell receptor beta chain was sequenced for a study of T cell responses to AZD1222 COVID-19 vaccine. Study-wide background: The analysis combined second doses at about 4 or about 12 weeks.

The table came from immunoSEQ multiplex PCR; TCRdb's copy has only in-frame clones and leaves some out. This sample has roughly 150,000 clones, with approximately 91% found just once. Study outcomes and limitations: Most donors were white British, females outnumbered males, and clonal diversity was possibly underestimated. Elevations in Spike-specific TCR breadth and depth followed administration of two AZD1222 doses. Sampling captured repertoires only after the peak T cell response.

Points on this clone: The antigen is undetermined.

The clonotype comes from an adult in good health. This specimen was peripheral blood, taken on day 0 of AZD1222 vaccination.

CDR3 sequence: CASSLGTSGEITGELFF. CDR3 DNA: TGTGCCAGCAGCTTGGGGACTAGCGGGGAAATCACCGGGGAGCTGTTTTTT. The V gene is TRBV7-9, the J gene TRBJ2-2; 13 nucleotides agree with TRBD2. V trimming: 3 bases; J trimming: 4 bases; junction bases outside the gene matches: 5. Germline V gene sequence: CDR1 SEHNR, CDR2 FQNEAQ (reference sequence). The CDR3 is 17 residues long.